There are many counts of the clone carrying this T cell receptor beta chain. The antigen remains undetermined. There are 15 residues in the CDR3. V lost 5 bases and J lost 0; bases outside the gene matches: 6. CDR1 is MNHNY and CDR2 is SVGAGI in the germline V gene (reference sequence). TCRdb re-called the 5' RACE reads with MiXCR, one entry per CDR3 protein. This table holds tens of thousands of distinct CDR3 sequences, roughly 2.5% found once. The record originates from a study of neurological immune-mediated disorders. Whole-study findings and limits: The greatest TCR clonal expansion appeared in HTLV-1-associated myelopathy and the smallest, falling below healthy controls, in multiple sclerosis. When repertoires were grouped phylogenetically, those of 18 of 34 multiple sclerosis patients fell into one related-CDR3 cluster, a possible signature. The absence of any CDR3 amino acid sequence shared by expanded clones across subjects suggests that repertoires were private in all groups.

Sequenced material: PBMCs. This chain links TRBV6-6 with TRBJ2-7; 8 bases agree with TRBD1. This TCR was recovered from a man aged 50-59 years with multiple sclerosis. The CDR3 loop is CASSPRDRFSYEQYF. The CDR3 nucleotides read TGTGCCAGCAGTCCCCGGGACAGGTTCTCCTACGAGCAGTACTTC.